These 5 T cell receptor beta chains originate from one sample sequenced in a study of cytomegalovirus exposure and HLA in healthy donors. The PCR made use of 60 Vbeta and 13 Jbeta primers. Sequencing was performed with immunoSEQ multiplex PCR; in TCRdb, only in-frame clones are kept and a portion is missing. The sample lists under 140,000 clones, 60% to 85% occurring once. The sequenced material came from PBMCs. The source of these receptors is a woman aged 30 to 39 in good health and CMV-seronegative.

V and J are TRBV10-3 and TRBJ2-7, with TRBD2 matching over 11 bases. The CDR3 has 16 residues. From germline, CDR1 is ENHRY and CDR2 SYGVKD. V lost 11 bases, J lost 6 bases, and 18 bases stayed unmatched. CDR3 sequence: CAGGKDLAGGSSEQYF. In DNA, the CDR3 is TGTGCCGGGGGTAAGGATCTAGCGGGAGGCTCTAGCGAGCAGTACTTC.

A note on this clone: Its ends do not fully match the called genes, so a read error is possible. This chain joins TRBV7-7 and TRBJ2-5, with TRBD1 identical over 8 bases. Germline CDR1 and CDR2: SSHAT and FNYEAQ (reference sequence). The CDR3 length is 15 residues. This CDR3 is CASSLVGTGQETQYF. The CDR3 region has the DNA TGTGCTAGCAGCTTAGTTGGGACAGGCCAAGAGACCCAGTACTTC.

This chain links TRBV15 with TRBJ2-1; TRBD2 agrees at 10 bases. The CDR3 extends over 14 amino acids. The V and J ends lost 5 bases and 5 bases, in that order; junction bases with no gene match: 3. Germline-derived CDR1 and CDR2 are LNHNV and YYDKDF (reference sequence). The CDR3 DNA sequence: TGTGCCACCAGCGGACTAGCGGAGAACAATGAGCAGTTCTTC. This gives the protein CATSGLAENNEQFF. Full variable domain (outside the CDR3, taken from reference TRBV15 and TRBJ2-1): DAMVIQNPRYQVTQFGKPVTLSCSQTLNHNVMYWYQQKSSQAPKLLFHYYDKDFNNEADTPDNFQSRRPNTSFCFLDIRSPGLGDTAMYLCATSGLAENNEQFFGPGTRLTVL.

The CDR3 DNA is TGTGCCAGCAGCCCAGGATTGGAGCAGTACTTC. This translates into CASSPGLEQYF. This sequence joins TRBV7-2 and TRBJ2-7; D remains unclear. This CDR3 has 11 residues. V shed 5 bases and J shed 7 bases, with 9 bases lying between them. The germline gives CDR1 SGHTA, CDR2 FQGNSA.

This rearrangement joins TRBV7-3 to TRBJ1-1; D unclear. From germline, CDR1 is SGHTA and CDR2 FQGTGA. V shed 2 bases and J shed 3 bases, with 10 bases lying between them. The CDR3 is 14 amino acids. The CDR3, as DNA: TGTGCCAGCAGCTTATTAGGTCGGGACACTGAAGCTTTCTTT. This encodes CASSLLGRDTEAFF.